One TCR beta chain is described in this entry. The target antigen is unknown. Then a second PCR, running about 6 to 12 cycles, was carried out with a sample-barcoded 5' primer and a J-beta primer mix. Using its own MiXCR run on the 5' RACE reads, TCRdb lists one record per CDR3 protein. The table lists about 930,000 distinct CDR3 sequences, 25% to 30% of them singletons. This sample was taken from a study of blood T cells in healthy people across ages. General study results and limits: Estimated diversity that came from one million T cells was considered an underestimate. Long-lived donors had more naive CD4+ cells and higher diversity than aged donors. Donor CMV status was unknown, possibly confounding expanded clonotype changes.

The germline V and J ends were trimmed by 4 bases and 2 bases, with 18 bases remaining between them. Germline-derived CDR1 and CDR2 are KGHSH and LQKENI. The CDR3 contains 16 residues. These same records also appear under a second study, on T cells of mothers and their children. That publication notes: Each mother gave over 8.5 million TCR beta CDR3 reads; each child, roughly 3 million.

The V gene is TRBV18, the J gene TRBJ2-7; D may be TRBD2 (7 bases). Sequenced input: blood. This receptor was identified in a woman aged 40-49 years in good health. The CDR3 DNA sequence: TGTGCCAGCTCACTCCAACCGCGGGGGCCTACCTACGAGCAGTACTTC. It yields the protein CASSLQPRGPTYEQYF. The full variable domain, completed using reference TRBV18 and TRBJ2-7, is NAGVMQNPRHLVRRRGQEARLRCSPMKGHSHVYWYRQLPEEGLKFMVYLQKENIIDESGMPKERFSAEFPKEGPSILRIQQVVRGDSAAYFCASSLQPRGPTYEQYFGPGTRLTVT.